These T cell receptor beta chains were read from a single sample in a study of metastatic and nonmetastatic thyroid tumors. MiXCR re-clonotyped the PCR reads for TCRdb. The data hold around 25,000 clones, with approximately 22% observed a single time. Sequencing was carried out using adjacent normal tissue. All receptors derive from a female donor with papillary thyroid cancer or a benign thyroid nodule (not recorded which). Some clones in this sample may be carry-over from other donors' samples. CDR3s include the opening cysteine and the closing phenylalanine or tryptophan. A D gene is named only where the DNA matches it firmly. Part of the rows lack a size; the others show once, few, many or a class for expanded clones.

cdr3_length: 14; j_call: TRBJ2-5; d_call: TRBD1; clone_size: many; v_call: TRBV20-1; cdr3_aa: CSAPRDRAQETQYF; cdr3_nt: TGCAGTGCACCCCGGGACAGGGCTCAAGAGACCCAGTACTTC
cdr3_length: 13; j_call: TRBJ2-2; d_call: -; clone_size: -; v_call: TRBV6-1; cdr3_aa: CASSGAYTGELFF; cdr3_nt: TGTGCCAGCAGTGGAGCGTACACCGGGGAGCTGTTTTTT
cdr3_length: 16; j_call: TRBJ2-3; d_call: -; clone_size: once; v_call: TRBV20-1; cdr3_aa: CSARDPGSGYTDTQYF; cdr3_nt: TGCAGTGCTAGAGATCCGGGAAGCGGATACACAGATACGCAGTATTTT
cdr3_length: 15; j_call: TRBJ1-5; d_call: -; clone_size: many; v_call: TRBV18; cdr3_aa: CASSGTLNSNQPQHF; cdr3_nt: TGTGCCAGCTCAGGGACACTTAATAGCAATCAGCCCCAGCATTTT
cdr3_length: 15; j_call: TRBJ2-2; d_call: TRBD2; clone_size: few; v_call: TRBV6-1; cdr3_aa: CASSRLADNTGELFF; cdr3_nt: TGTGCCAGCAGTCGACTAGCGGATAACACCGGGGAGCTGTTTTTT
cdr3_length: 17; j_call: TRBJ2-2; d_call: -; clone_size: -; v_call: TRBV12-5; cdr3_aa: CASGFVNAVRITGELFF; cdr3_nt: TGTGCTAGTGGTTTTGTAAATGCGGTAAGGATCACCGGGGAGCTGTTTTTT
cdr3_length: 12; j_call: TRBJ1-1; d_call: -; clone_size: many; v_call: TRBV3-1; cdr3_aa: CASSQGFTEAFF; cdr3_nt: TGTGCCAGCAGCCAGGGTTTTACTGAAGCTTTCTTT
cdr3_length: 15; j_call: TRBJ1-4; d_call: -; clone_size: few; v_call: TRBV6-1; cdr3_aa: CASSEDRQELEKLFF; cdr3_nt: TGTGCCAGCAGTGAAGATCGGCAGGAGTTAGAAAAACTGTTTTTT
cdr3_length: 15; j_call: TRBJ2-1; d_call: TRBD1; clone_size: -; v_call: TRBV11-1; cdr3_aa: CANSLETGGYNEHFF; cdr3_nt: TGTGCCAACAGCTTAGAGACAGGGGGCTACAATGAGCATTTCTTC
cdr3_length: 12; j_call: TRBJ2-7; d_call: -; clone_size: -; v_call: TRBV20-1; cdr3_aa: CSAWDLVVGQYF; cdr3_nt: TGCAGTGCCTGGGACCTAGTCGTGGGGCAGTACTTC
cdr3_length: 13; j_call: TRBJ1-5; d_call: TRBD1; clone_size: -; v_call: TRBV19; cdr3_aa: CASSIPGGQPQHF; cdr3_nt: TGTGCCAGTAGTATTCCAGGGGGTCAGCCCCAGCATTTT
cdr3_length: 13; j_call: TRBJ1-1; d_call: -; clone_size: -; v_call: TRBV7-9; cdr3_aa: CASCPPGRFEAFF; cdr3_nt: TGTGCCAGCTGCCCTCCCGGACGGTTTGAAGCTTTCTTT
cdr3_length: 16; j_call: TRBJ2-3; d_call: TRBD2; clone_size: few; v_call: TRBV12-3/TRBV12-4; cdr3_aa: CASSRLAGGGTDTQYF; cdr3_nt: TGTGCCAGCAGCCGACTAGCGGGAGGAGGGACAGATACGCAGTATTTT
cdr3_length: 16; j_call: TRBJ2-1; d_call: TRBD1; clone_size: -; v_call: TRBV9; cdr3_aa: CANSRDLPGGSNEQFF; cdr3_nt: TGTGCCAACAGCCGGGACCTACCAGGGGGTTCAAATGAGCAGTTCTTC
cdr3_length: 15; j_call: TRBJ2-7; d_call: TRBD2; clone_size: medium-sized; v_call: TRBV7-2; cdr3_aa: CASSTTSGRNYEQYF; cdr3_nt: TGTGCCAGCAGCACGACTAGCGGGAGAAACTACGAGCAGTACTTC
cdr3_length: 15; j_call: TRBJ2-7; d_call: -; clone_size: few; v_call: TRBV5-4; cdr3_aa: CASSYRGVARDEQYF; cdr3_nt: TGTGCCAGCAGCTATCGAGGGGTGGCTAGGGACGAGCAGTACTTC
cdr3_length: 14; j_call: TRBJ2-7; d_call: -; clone_size: -; v_call: TRBV3-1; cdr3_aa: CASTQRGGHNEQYF; cdr3_nt: TGTGCCAGCACTCAAAGGGGGGGACATAACGAGCAGTACTTC
cdr3_length: 15; j_call: TRBJ1-2; d_call: -; clone_size: -; v_call: TRBV7-9; cdr3_aa: CASSSTGTWEVGYTF; cdr3_nt: TGTGCCAGCAGCTCTACGGGGACATGGGAGGTTGGCTACACCTTC
cdr3_length: 16; j_call: TRBJ2-3; d_call: TRBD2; clone_size: few; v_call: TRBV11-2; cdr3_aa: CASSKGLAVSTDTQYF; cdr3_nt: TGTGCCAGCAGCAAGGGACTAGCAGTAAGCACAGATACGCAGTATTTT
cdr3_length: 17; j_call: TRBJ2-3; d_call: TRBD1; clone_size: -; v_call: TRBV6-5; cdr3_aa: CTSSYTVDRGRTDTQYF; cdr3_nt: TGTACGAGCAGTTACACCGTGGACAGGGGGCGGACAGATACGCAGTATTTT
cdr3_length: 14; j_call: TRBJ1-2; d_call: -; clone_size: medium-sized; v_call: TRBV19; cdr3_aa: CASRPRGRDYGYTF; cdr3_nt: TGTGCCAGTCGACCGCGGGGGCGGGACTATGGCTACACCTTC
cdr3_length: 13; j_call: TRBJ1-5; d_call: -; clone_size: few; v_call: TRBV6-1; cdr3_aa: CASQFGENQPQHF; cdr3_nt: TGTGCCAGCCAATTCGGAGAGAATCAGCCCCAGCATTTT
cdr3_length: 16; j_call: TRBJ1-1; d_call: -; clone_size: -; v_call: TRBV19; cdr3_aa: CASSIAGGGSNTEAFF; cdr3_nt: TGTGCCAGTAGTATAGCGGGGGGAGGGTCTAACACTGAAGCTTTCTTT
cdr3_length: 15; j_call: TRBJ2-5; d_call: -; clone_size: many; v_call: TRBV7-2; cdr3_aa: CASSLEALLQETQYF; cdr3_nt: TGTGCCAGCAGCTTAGAAGCGTTACTCCAAGAGACCCAGTACTTC
cdr3_length: 17; j_call: TRBJ1-6; d_call: -; clone_size: many; v_call: TRBV5-1; cdr3_aa: CASSLRSVGRANSPLHF; cdr3_nt: TGCGCCAGCAGCTTGAGGTCTGTGGGGAGAGCTAATTCACCCCTCCACTTT
cdr3_length: 15; j_call: TRBJ2-1; d_call: -; clone_size: -; v_call: TRBV9; cdr3_aa: CASSVGYCPYNEQFF; cdr3_nt: TGTGCCAGCAGCGTAGGGTACTGCCCCTACAATGAGCAGTTCTTC
cdr3_length: 14; j_call: TRBJ2-3; d_call: TRBD2; clone_size: few; v_call: TRBV19; cdr3_aa: CASSTTSGRDTQYF; cdr3_nt: TGTGCCAGTAGTACCACTAGCGGGAGAGATACGCAGTATTTT
cdr3_length: 15; j_call: TRBJ1-1; d_call: TRBD1; clone_size: -; v_call: TRBV20-1; cdr3_aa: CSARGPDRRNTEAFF; cdr3_nt: TGCAGTGCTAGAGGTCCGGACAGGAGGAACACTGAAGCTTTCTTT
cdr3_length: 15; j_call: TRBJ2-7; d_call: TRBD2; clone_size: medium-sized; v_call: TRBV11-3; cdr3_aa: CASSLRLAGGYEQYF; cdr3_nt: TGTGCCAGCAGCTTACGACTAGCGGGAGGCTACGAGCAGTACTTC
cdr3_length: 13; j_call: TRBJ2-7; d_call: TRBD2; clone_size: many; v_call: TRBV20-1; cdr3_aa: CSANPAGRYEQYF; cdr3_nt: TGCAGTGCTAACCCAGCGGGACGTTACGAGCAGTACTTC
cdr3_length: 15; j_call: TRBJ2-3; d_call: TRBD2; clone_size: -; v_call: TRBV5-1; cdr3_aa: CASRASGRGTDTQYF; cdr3_nt: TGCGCCAGCAGGGCTAGCGGGAGGGGCACAGATACGCAGTATTTT
cdr3_length: 13; j_call: TRBJ2-6; d_call: -; clone_size: medium-sized; v_call: TRBV28; cdr3_aa: CASSPSGANVLTF; cdr3_nt: TGTGCCAGCAGCCCCTCTGGGGCCAACGTCCTGACTTTC